The text below deals with one TCR beta chain. Its cognate antigen is unknown. Preparation of TRB cDNA libraries relied on 5' RACE carrying UMI labels. TCRdb re-called the 5' RACE reads, yielding one record per CDR3 amino acid sequence without DNA. Across tens of thousands of distinct CDR3 sequences, the top ten clones capture over 12% of the sample. This entry is derived from a study of CXCR3-negative and CXCR3-positive naive CD8 T cells. Study-level findings and limits: Freshly isolated PBMCs were used in most assays, given partial CXCR3 loss after freezing. Memory CD8+ cells showed much lower diversity, while both naive subsets displayed comparably high diversity.

Germline V gene data show CDR1 as DFQATT and CDR2 as SNEGSKA (reference sequence). There are 15 residues in the CDR3. This chain connects TRBV20-1 to TRBJ1-2; checking the TCRdb D call of TRBD1 is not possible without DNA. The receptor was derived from a human donor in good health. Some clones in this sample may be carry-over from other donors' samples. The sample comprised memory CD8+ T cells from blood. The CDR3 here is CSARAKLAPNYGYTF.